A single sample gave rise to the 9 T cell receptor beta chains below, sequenced in a study of chemoradiotherapy in HPV16-positive cancers. Assay: immunoSEQ multiplex PCR; the TCRdb copy retains only in-frame clones and omits some. The sample has tens of thousands of clones; roughly nine tenths are singletons. The material was blood, obtained from a patient who underwent chemoradiotherapy. Receptors were obtained from a human donor with HPV-associated anogenital cancer.

This chain connects TRBV27 to TRBJ2-1; 8 bases map to TRBD2. With 6 bases clipped from V and 2 bases from J, the junction kept 3 bases outside the gene matches. This CDR3 is 14 amino acids long. Germline assignment: CDR1 MNHEY and CDR2 SMNVEV (reference sequence). The CDR3 sequence: CASRRRGAYNEQFF. CDR3 sequence (DNA): TGTGCCAGCAGAAGGCGGGGGGCCTACAATGAGCAGTTCTTC.

The rearrangement joins TRBV9 to TRBJ1-1, with a weak D call TRBD1 (5 bases). CDR1 is SGDLS, CDR2 YYNGEE, per germline. V lost 0 bases and J lost 5, with 11 bases in between. This CDR3 spans 14 amino acids. CDR3 nucleotides: TGTGCCAGCAGCGTAGACGTATCAGGGACTGAAGCTTTCTTT. Amino acids: CASSVDVSGTEAFF.

The chain joins TRBV19 to TRBJ1-6, with TRBD1 matching 7 bases. Trimming removed 6 bases from V and 6 bases from J; junction bases left unmatched: 11. CDR3 size: 16 residues. In germline, CDR1 is LNHDA, CDR2 SQIVND (reference sequence). In DNA form, the CDR3 reads TGTGCCAGTAGGGCCCATCAGGGGGAACGTAATTCACCCCTCCACTTT. Residues: CASRAHQGERNSPLHF.

The J gene is TRBJ1-2, the V gene TRBV9; maybe TRBD1 (5 bases). V lost 0 bases to trimming and J lost 2 bases, with 8 bases between them. The V gene's germline CDR1 is SGDLS and CDR2 YYNGEE. This CDR3 is built from 14 residues. CDR3 DNA sequence: TGTGCCAGCAGCGTAGGGCAGGGCAACTATGGCTACACCTTC. Encoded protein: CASSVGQGNYGYTF.

The rearrangement links TRBV5-1 to TRBJ1-6, with TRBD1 identical over 7 bases. Germline V gene data show CDR1 as SGHRS and CDR2 as YFSETQ. The J segment lost 14 bases and the V segment lost 4 bases, leaving 12 bases of the junction unmatched. The CDR3 sequence is 14 residues long. CDR3 protein: CASSPGQSPRALHF. The DNA of the CDR3 is TGCGCCAGCAGCCCGGGACAGTCCCCAAGAGCCCTCCACTTT. The whole variable domain, remainder taken from reference TRBV5-1 and TRBJ1-6, is KAGVTQTPRYLIKTRGQQVTLSCSPISGHRSVSWYQQTPGQGLQFLFEYFSETQRNKGNFPGRFSGRQFSNSRSEMNVSTLELGDSALYLCASSPGQSPRALHFGNGTRLTVT.

The V and J genes are TRBV7-2 and TRBJ2-1; 8 nucleotides agree with TRBD2. This CDR3 is built from 14 residues. CDR1 and CDR2 from the germline V gene are SGHTA and FQGNSA. The ends lost 4 bases at V and 6 bases at J; junction bases unmatched: 5. The CDR3 loop reads CASSYAGGINEQFF. In nucleotides, the CDR3 is TGTGCCAGCAGCTATGCGGGAGGTATCAATGAGCAGTTCTTC. Looking up the rest from reference TRBV7-2 and TRBJ2-1 gives the full variable domain: GAGVSQSPSNKVTEKGKDVELRCDPISGHTALYWYRQSLGQGLEFLIYFQGNSAPDKSGLPSDRFSAERTGGSVSTLTIQRTQQEDSAVYLCASSYAGGINEQFFGPGTRLTVL.

The gene calls are TRBV5-5 and TRBJ2-3; D is ambiguous. The CDR3 loop spans 14 amino acids. The germline gives CDR1 SGHKS, CDR2 YYEKEE (reference sequence). Trimming removed 3 bases at V and 0 bases at J, with 8 bases between. The CDR3 coding sequence is TGTGCCAGCAGCTCCCAGCGTAGCACAGATACGCAGTATTTT. This sequence encodes CASSSQRSTDTQYF.

V gene TRBV12-5 combines with J gene TRBJ2-5, with 8 bases that match TRBD1. Trimming cost V 4 bases and J 1 base; bases outside gene matches: 5. Germline V CDR1 and CDR2: LGHNT, FRNRAP. This CDR3 is built from 15 residues. The CDR3 nucleotides read TGTGCTAGTGGTTCAGGGACAGGTCTCCAAGAGACCCAGTACTTC. Its protein product is CASGSGTGLQETQYF.

This sequence joins TRBV6-1 and TRBJ1-1, with a tentative D call TRBD1 (6 bases). This CDR3 is 14 amino acids long. Trimming cost V 2 bases and J 4 bases, with 11 bases left between them. CDR1 is MNHNS and CDR2 is SASEGT in the germline V gene. This chain's CDR3 is CASSEIEGVTEAFF. The DNA of the CDR3 is TGTGCCAGCAGTGAAATTGAGGGGGTCACTGAAGCTTTCTTT.